This T cell receptor (beta chain) was observed in a study of blood T cell repertoires in COVID-19. Trimming cost V 8 bases and J 0 bases; bases outside gene matches: 11. This CDR3 spans 15 amino acids. From germline, CDR1 is SQVTM and CDR2 ANQGSEA. Sequencing used immunoSEQ multiplex PCR; TCRdb keeps in-frame clones, though not all of them. This sample yields around 80,000 clones, of which roughly 80% are seen a single time; 25% to 30% belongs to the top ten. Sequenced material: peripheral blood. The chain employs TRBV29-1 and TRBJ2-3, with 7 nucleotides matching TRBD2. The TCR was taken from a human donor in a cohort sampled during active COVID-19. CDR3 region: CSLRATSISTDTQYF. The CDR3 DNA is TGCAGCCTGAGGGCGACTAGCATCAGCACAGATACGCAGTATTTT.